This TCR beta chain was documented in a study of blood T cell repertoires in COVID-19. Study at large: Acute and convalescent COVID-19 specimens originated in the United States, Italy and Spain. PBMCs, B-cell-depleted T cells, or T cells were the source of the cDNA or gDNA that made up the material.

CDR3 length: 15 amino acids. The J segment lost 5 bases and the V segment lost 2 bases, leaving 4 bases of the junction unmatched. Germline V lookup: CDR1 MDHEN, CDR2 SYDVKM. Per the authors' pipeline: For nucleated cells, counts were estimated from reference gene primer amplification. The assay was immunoSEQ multiplex PCR, and TCRdb's table has in-frame clones only and misses some. For V, J and clone size, that table is used; D and trimming come from the DNA. The sample holds more than 85,000 clones, 82% seen once. The material sequenced was peripheral blood. The TCR comes from an elderly man with acute or convalescent COVID-19. The chain has TRBV28 and TRBJ1-3; 9 nucleotides align to TRBD1. CDR3 DNA: TGTGCCAGCAGTTTACCGACAGGGGGTAGAAACACCATATATTTT. Translating it yields CASSLPTGGRNTIYF.